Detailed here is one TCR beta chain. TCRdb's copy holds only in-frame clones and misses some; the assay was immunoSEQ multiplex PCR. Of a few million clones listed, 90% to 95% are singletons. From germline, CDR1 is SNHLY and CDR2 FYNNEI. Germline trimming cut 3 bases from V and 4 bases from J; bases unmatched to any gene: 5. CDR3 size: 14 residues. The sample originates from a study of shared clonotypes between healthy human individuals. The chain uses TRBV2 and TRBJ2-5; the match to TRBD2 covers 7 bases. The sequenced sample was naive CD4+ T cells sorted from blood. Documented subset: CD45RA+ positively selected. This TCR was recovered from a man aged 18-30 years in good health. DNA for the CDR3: TGTGCCAGCAGTGATCGGACTAGTTCAGAGACCCAGTACTTC. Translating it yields CASSDRTSSETQYF.